This entry lists 4 T cell receptor beta chains sequenced from one sample in a study of metastatic and nonmetastatic thyroid tumors. Thyroid surgery was preceded by no treatment in any patient. TCRdb re-called clones from the PCR reads using MiXCR. Of about 30,000 clones in the sample, around 25% were seen once. Sample: blood. The receptors were gathered from a female donor with papillary thyroid cancer or a benign thyroid nodule (not recorded which). Some clones in this sample may be carry-over from other donors' samples.

This clone was seen at least ten times. V gene TRBV5-6 combines with J gene TRBJ2-1; the D gene is possibly TRBD2 (5 bases). The germline CDR1 and CDR2 sequences are SGHDT and YYEEEE. The CDR3 has 14 residues. Trimming removed 3 bases at V and 4 bases at J, with 11 bases between. CDR3 sequence reads: CASSSGIQYNEQFF. The CDR3 DNA reads as TGTGCCAGCAGCTCCGGGATTCAATACAATGAGCAGTTCTTC.

This clone was counted ten times or more. The CDR3 DNA reads as TGTGCCAGCAGTCGCGGGGGGGGAGAGACAGAGACCCAGTACTTC. As protein: CASSRGGGETETQYF. The rearrangement joins TRBV28 to TRBJ2-5; TRBD2 agrees at 9 bases. The CDR3 is made up of 15 amino acids. V lost 5 bases to trimming and J lost 4 bases; unmatched junction nucleotides: 8. Per the germline V gene, CDR1 is MDHEN and CDR2 is SYDVKM. Looking up the rest from reference TRBV28 and TRBJ2-5 gives the full variable domain: DVKVTQSSRYLVKRTGEKVFLECVQDMDHENMFWYRQDPGLGLRLIYFSYDVKMKEKGDIPEGYSVSREKKERFSLILESASTNQTSMYLCASSRGGGETETQYFGPGTRLLVL.

This clone was recorded at least ten times. This chain uses TRBV30 with TRBJ2-3; D remains unclear. The CDR3 contains 13 residues. Trimming removed 5 bases at V and 5 bases at J, with 14 bases between. Per germline, CDR1 GTSNPN and CDR2 SVGIG (reference sequence). DNA for the CDR3: TGTGCCTGGGCCCGAGAAAATGGAGATACGCAGTATTTT. This gives the protein CAWARENGDTQYF.

The gene calls are TRBV14 and TRBJ2-7; D unclear. Germline assignment: CDR1 SGHDN and CDR2 FVKESK. The CDR3 is 14 amino acids. Deletions cut 7 bases from V and 0 bases from J, with 13 bases between. For the CDR3, the DNA is TGTGCCAGCAACGAGTACGGTAGCTCCTACGAGCAGTACTTC. As protein: CASNEYGSSYEQYF.